This passage covers 16 T cell receptor beta chains from one sample sequenced in a study of CXCR3-negative and CXCR3-positive naive CD8 T cells. The authors made the TRB cDNA libraries by 5' RACE using UMI labels. One entry per CDR3 protein, without DNA, is what TCRdb gives after re-calling the 5' RACE reads. Its clone listing holds 130,000 or so distinct CDR3 sequences. The source material was naive CXCR3- CD8+ T cells from blood. Subset meaning: CD45RO-CCR7+CD27+CD95- naive CD8+ T cells lacking CXCR3 (TNR3-). The receptors were sampled from a human donor in good health. Some clones in this sample may be carry-over from other donors' samples.

This chain uses TRBV15 with TRBJ2-3; no DNA is available, so the TRBD1 call from TCRdb remains unchecked. This CDR3 spans 16 amino acids. Per the germline V gene, CDR1 is LNHNV and CDR2 is YYDKDF (reference sequence). The CDR3 sequence is CATSTQTGLTTDTQYF.

The chain links TRBV4-2 to TRBJ2-7; TCRdb designates TRBD2, a call that cannot be tested without DNA. This CDR3 contains 17 residues. Per the germline V gene, CDR1 is LGHNA and CDR2 is YNFKEQ. The CDR3 protein is CASSQEKVGREADEQYF.

V and J are TRBV10-3 and TRBJ2-6; the D gene TCRdb calls, TRBD1, cannot be checked with no DNA. Germline V gene data show CDR1 as ENHRY and CDR2 as SYGVKD. This CDR3 region has 15 residues. The CDR3 sequence: CAISETGAGANVLTF.

This chain links TRBV7-2 with TRBJ2-1. CDR1 and CDR2 from the germline V gene are SGHTA and FQGNSA. The CDR3 is made up of 15 amino acids. CDR3 region: CASSLFESSYNEQFF.

The CDR3 region is CASSYGTGGETQYF. The genes are TRBV6-2 or TRBV6-3 and TRBJ2-5; TCRdb proposes TRBD1, but this gene call is untestable without DNA. Germline V gene lookup returns CDR1 MNHEY and CDR2 SVGEGT. The CDR3 covers 14 residues.

This sequence joins TRBV7-9 and TRBJ1-2. The germline V gene has CDR1 SEHNR and CDR2 FQNEAQ (reference sequence). The CDR3 contains 11 residues. The CDR3 protein is CASSLGLGYTF.

The genes are TRBV5-1 and TRBJ1-1. The CDR3 is 14 residues long. From germline, CDR1 is SGHRS and CDR2 YFSETQ. CDR3 protein: CASSPITRNTEAFF.

This chain joins TRBV6-6 and TRBJ2-1; TCRdb lists TRBD2, though no DNA is available to test this call. CDR3 size: 16 residues. The germline gives CDR1 MNHNY, CDR2 SVGAGI (reference sequence). CDR3 protein: CASSSGLAGEYNEQFF.

CDR3 sequence: CASSITGVGTYEQYF. V usage is TRBV19 and J usage is TRBJ2-7. The germline V gene has CDR1 LNHDA and CDR2 SQIVND (reference sequence). The CDR3 length is 15 residues.

The chain has TRBV28 and TRBJ2-7; the TCRdb call, TRBD2, lacks DNA for checking. Germline assignment: CDR1 MDHEN and CDR2 SYDVKM. The length of the CDR3 is 15 residues. This chain's CDR3 is CASSPRGPLLYEQYF.

J is TRBJ2-7 and V is TRBV5-1; there is no DNA to check the TCRdb D call of TRBD1. This CDR3 comprises 13 residues. Germline assignment: CDR1 SGHRS and CDR2 YFSETQ. CDR3 amino acids: CASSSFTGFEQYF.

V and J are TRBV7-9 and TRBJ2-7; lacking DNA, the TRBD1 call made by TCRdb goes unchecked. CDR1 is SEHNR, CDR2 FQNEAQ, per germline (reference sequence). The CDR3 totals 14 residues. The CDR3 region is CASSSPDRAYEQYF.

The gene calls are TRBV9 and TRBJ2-3; TCRdb's D gene call, TRBD2, goes unchecked for lack of DNA. Germline V CDR1 and CDR2: SGDLS, YYNGEE. The CDR3 is 16 amino acids. CDR3 residues: CASSFTNSGGVDTQYF.

V usage is TRBV6-5 and J usage is TRBJ2-2; the D call from TCRdb, TRBD2, cannot be confirmed without DNA. From germline, CDR1 is MNHEY and CDR2 SVGAGI. CDR3 length: 16 residues. The CDR3 here is CASSYGEGLDTGELFF.

The chain has TRBV28 and TRBJ2-7; TCRdb returns TRBD1, unconfirmable since there is no DNA. Germline V gives CDR1 MDHEN, CDR2 SYDVKM. The CDR3 spans 15 residues. CDR3: CASSLPGQGPNEQYF.

The rearrangement links TRBV29-1 to TRBJ2-7; the TRBD1 assignment by TCRdb is unverifiable without DNA. The length of the CDR3 is 13 residues. Germline CDR1 and CDR2: SQVTM and ANQGSEA. CDR3: CSVEGGGFYEQYF.